The clone carrying this T cell receptor (beta chain) was observed at least ten times. The antigen is undetermined. TCRdb recomputed calls from the reads with MiXCR, one row per CDR3 protein. Of 15,000 or so distinct CDR3 sequences listed, 22% are singletons. The data were taken from a study of liver allograft versus peripheral blood T cells. Study overall: Recipients' peripheral blood T cell receptor repertoires were compared with those in transplanted livers. Study-wide results and limits: It was reported that the T cell receptor repertoires found inside liver allografts differed from those that were detected in peripheral blood.

The receptor was isolated from a human patient who had a liver transplant. Some T cells may have come from the graft donor.

The CDR3 here is CASGTGPGNTEAFF. CDR3 DNA: TGTGCCAGCGGAACCGGGCCCGGCAACACTGAAGCTTTCTTT. The chain uses TRBV5-6 and TRBJ1-1; D is undetermined. Trimming pared 7 bases from V and 2 bases from J, leaving 15 bases between. The CDR3 extends over 14 amino acids. CDR1 is SGHDT and CDR2 is YYEEEE in the germline V gene.